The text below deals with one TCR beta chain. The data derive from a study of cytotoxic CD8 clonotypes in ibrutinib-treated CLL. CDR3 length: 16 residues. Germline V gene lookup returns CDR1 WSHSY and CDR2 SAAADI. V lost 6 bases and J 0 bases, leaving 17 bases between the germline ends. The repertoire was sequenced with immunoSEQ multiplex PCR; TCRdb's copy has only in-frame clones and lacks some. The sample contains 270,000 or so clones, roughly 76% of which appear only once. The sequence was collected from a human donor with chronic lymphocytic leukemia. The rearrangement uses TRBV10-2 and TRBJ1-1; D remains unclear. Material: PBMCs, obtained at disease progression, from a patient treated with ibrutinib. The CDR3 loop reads CASSLIGGNLNTEAFF. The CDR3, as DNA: TGCGCCAGCAGCTTAATTGGAGGAAACCTGAACACTGAAGCTTTCTTT.